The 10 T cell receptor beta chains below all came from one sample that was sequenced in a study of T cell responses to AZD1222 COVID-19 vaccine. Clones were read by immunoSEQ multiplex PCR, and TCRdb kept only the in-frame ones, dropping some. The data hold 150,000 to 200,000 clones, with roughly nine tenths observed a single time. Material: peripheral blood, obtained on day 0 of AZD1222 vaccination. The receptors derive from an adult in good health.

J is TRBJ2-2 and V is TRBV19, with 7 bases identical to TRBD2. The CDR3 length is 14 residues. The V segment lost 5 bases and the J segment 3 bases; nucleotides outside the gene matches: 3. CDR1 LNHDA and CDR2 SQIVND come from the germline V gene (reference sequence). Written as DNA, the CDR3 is TGTGCCAGTAGTCGCGGGGGACACACCGGGGAGCTGTTTTTT. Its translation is CASSRGGHTGELFF.

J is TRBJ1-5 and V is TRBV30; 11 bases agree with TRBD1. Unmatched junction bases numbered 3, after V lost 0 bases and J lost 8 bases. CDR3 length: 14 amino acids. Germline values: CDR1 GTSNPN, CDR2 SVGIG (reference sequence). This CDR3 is CAWSVDRGPEPQHF. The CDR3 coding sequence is TGTGCCTGGAGTGTGGACAGGGGGCCGGAGCCCCAGCATTTT.

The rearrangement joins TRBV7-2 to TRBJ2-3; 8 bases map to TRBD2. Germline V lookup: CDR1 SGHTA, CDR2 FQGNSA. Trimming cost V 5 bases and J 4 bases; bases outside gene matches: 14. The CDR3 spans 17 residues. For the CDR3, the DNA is TGTGCCAGCAGCCCCCTCGGGGGGGCCACCCAATCAGATACGCAGTATTTT. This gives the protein CASSPLGGATQSDTQYF.

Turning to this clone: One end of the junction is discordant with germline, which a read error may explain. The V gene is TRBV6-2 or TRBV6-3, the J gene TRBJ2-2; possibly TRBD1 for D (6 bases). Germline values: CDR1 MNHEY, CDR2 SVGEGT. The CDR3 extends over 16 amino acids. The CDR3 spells CASRYYPDRNTGELFF. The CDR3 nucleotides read TGTGCCAGCAGATACTACCCGGACAGGAACACCGGGGAGCTGTTTTTT.

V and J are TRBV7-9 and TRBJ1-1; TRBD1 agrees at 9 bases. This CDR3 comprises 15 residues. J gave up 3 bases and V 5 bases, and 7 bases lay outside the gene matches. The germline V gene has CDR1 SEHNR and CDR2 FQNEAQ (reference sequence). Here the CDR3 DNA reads TGTGCCAGCAGCACAGGACAGGGGTTGGACACTGAAGCTTTCTTT. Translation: CASSTGQGLDTEAFF.

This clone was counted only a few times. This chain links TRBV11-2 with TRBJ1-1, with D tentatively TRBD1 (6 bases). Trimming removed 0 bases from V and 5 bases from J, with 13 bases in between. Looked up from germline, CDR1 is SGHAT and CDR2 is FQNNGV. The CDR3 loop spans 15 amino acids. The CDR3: CASSLDPGAGTEAFF. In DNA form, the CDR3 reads TGTGCCAGCAGCTTAGATCCGGGGGCAGGGACTGAAGCTTTCTTT.

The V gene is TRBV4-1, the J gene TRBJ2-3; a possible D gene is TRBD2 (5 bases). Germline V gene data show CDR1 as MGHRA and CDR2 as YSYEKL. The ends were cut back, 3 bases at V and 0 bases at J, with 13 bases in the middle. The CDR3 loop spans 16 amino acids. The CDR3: CASSQLSASSTDTQYF. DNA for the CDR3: TGCGCCAGCAGCCAGCTTAGCGCCTCTAGCACAGATACGCAGTATTTT.

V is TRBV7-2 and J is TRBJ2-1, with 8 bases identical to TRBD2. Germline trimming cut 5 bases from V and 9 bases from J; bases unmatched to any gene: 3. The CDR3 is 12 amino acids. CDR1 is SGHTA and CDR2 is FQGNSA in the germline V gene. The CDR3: CASSLLAGEQFF. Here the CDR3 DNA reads TGTGCCAGCAGCCTGCTAGCGGGTGAGCAGTTCTTC.

DNA of the CDR3: TGTGCCAGCAGCGCCCCTTTAGCGGGGGCCTACAATGAGCAGTTCTTC. This translates into CASSAPLAGAYNEQFF. The chain joins TRBV9 to TRBJ2-1; 9 bases fit TRBD2. V gave up 3 bases and J gave up 2 bases; unmatched junction bases: 6. The germline V gene encodes CDR1 SGDLS and CDR2 YYNGEE. CDR3 length equals 16 residues.

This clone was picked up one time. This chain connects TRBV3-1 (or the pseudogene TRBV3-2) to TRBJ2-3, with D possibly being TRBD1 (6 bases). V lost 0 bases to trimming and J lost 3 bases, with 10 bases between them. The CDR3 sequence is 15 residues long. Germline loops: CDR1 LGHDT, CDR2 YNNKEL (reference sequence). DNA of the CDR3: TGTGCCAGCAGCCAAGATCCGCAGGGGACAGATACGCAGTATTTT. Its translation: CASSQDPQGTDTQYF.